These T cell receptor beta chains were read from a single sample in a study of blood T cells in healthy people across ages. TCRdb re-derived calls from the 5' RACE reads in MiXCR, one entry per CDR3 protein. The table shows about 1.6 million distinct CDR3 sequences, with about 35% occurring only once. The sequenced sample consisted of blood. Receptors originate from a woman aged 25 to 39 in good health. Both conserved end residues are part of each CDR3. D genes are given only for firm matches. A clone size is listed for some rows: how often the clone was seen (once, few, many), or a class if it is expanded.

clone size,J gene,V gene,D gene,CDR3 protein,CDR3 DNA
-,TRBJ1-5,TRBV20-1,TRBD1,CSARGDSSNQPQHF,TGCAGTGCTAGAGGGGACAGTAGCAATCAGCCCCAGCATTTT
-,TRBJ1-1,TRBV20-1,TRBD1,CSAYQGALAFF,TGCAGTGCTTACCAGGGGGCGCTGGCTTTCTTT
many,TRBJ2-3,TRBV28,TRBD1,CASSSTGDSTDTQYF,TGTGCCAGCAGTTCTACAGGGGATAGCACAGATACGCAGTATTTT
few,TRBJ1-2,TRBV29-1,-,CSVGGDTNYGYTF,TGCAGCGTGGGGGGGGATACTAACTATGGCTACACCTTC
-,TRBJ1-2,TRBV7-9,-,CASSLEVQGGYTF,TGTGCCAGCAGCTTAGAGGTACAGGGTGGCTACACCTTC
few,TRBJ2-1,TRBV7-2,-,CASSLWEEQFF,TGTGCCAGCAGCTTATGGGAGGAGCAGTTCTTC
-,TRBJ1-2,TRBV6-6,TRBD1,CASSYEAGQGDYGYTF,TGTGCCAGCAGTTACGAGGCGGGACAGGGAGACTATGGCTACACCTTC
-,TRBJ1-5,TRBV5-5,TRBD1,CASSLTGDRQPQHF,TGTGCCAGCAGCTTGACAGGGGACAGGCAGCCCCAGCATTTT
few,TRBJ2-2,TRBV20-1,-,CSARDRVGDASTGERFF,TGCAGTGCTAGAGATCGGGTCGGAGATGCGAGCACCGGGGAGCGGTTTTTT
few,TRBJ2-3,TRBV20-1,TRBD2,CSAGPSGGGTDTQYF,TGCAGTGCTGGACCTAGCGGGGGGGGCACAGATACGCAGTATTTT
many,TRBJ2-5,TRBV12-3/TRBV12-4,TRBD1,CASSLWERDSQETQYF,TGTGCCAGCAGTTTGTGGGAAAGGGACAGTCAAGAGACCCAGTACTTC
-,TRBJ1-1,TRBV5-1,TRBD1,CASSLAGQGLNTEAFF,TGCGCCAGCAGCTTGGCCGGACAGGGACTGAACACTGAAGCTTTCTTT
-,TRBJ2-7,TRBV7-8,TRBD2,CASSLKITSGAYEQYF,TGTGCCAGCAGCCTTAAGATCACTAGCGGGGCCTACGAGCAGTACTTC
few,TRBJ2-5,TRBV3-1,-,CASSPFIGETQYF,TGTGCCAGCAGCCCCTTCATAGGAGAGACCCAGTACTTC
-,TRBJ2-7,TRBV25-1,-,CASSDHSNAIYEQYF,TGTGCCAGCAGTGATCACAGTAATGCTATCTACGAGCAGTACTTC
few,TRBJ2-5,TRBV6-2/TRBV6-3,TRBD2,CASSALLGRGDGETQYF,TGTGCCAGCAGCGCACTGTTAGGGCGGGGGGACGGAGAGACCCAGTACTTC
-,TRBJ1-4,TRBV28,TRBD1,CASSPTQMRGLVFF,TGTGCCAGCAGTCCGACACAAATGAGGGGGCTGGTGTTTTTT
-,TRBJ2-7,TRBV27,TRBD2,CASSARSGTLSYEQYF,TGTGCCAGCAGTGCAAGGAGCGGGACTCTCTCCTACGAGCAGTACTTC
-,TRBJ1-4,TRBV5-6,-,CASSRRDTGAREKLFF,TGTGCCAGCAGCCGACGGGACACGGGTGCGAGGGAAAAACTGTTTTTT
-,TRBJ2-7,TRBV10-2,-,CASRTNSYEQYF,TGCGCCAGCAGGACTAATTCCTACGAGCAGTACTTC
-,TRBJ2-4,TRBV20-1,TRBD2,CSARAPGGSKNIQYF,TGCAGTGCTAGAGCCCCGGGAGGCAGCAAAAACATTCAGTACTTC
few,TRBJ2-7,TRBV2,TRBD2,CASSEASGSSYEQYF,TGTGCCAGCAGTGAAGCTAGCGGGAGCTCCTACGAGCAGTACTTC
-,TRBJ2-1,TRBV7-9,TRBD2,CASSLEAAGVHNEQFF,TGTGCCAGCAGCTTAGAGGCAGCGGGAGTGCACAATGAGCAGTTCTTC
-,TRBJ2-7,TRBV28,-,CASSVYSGLNYEQYF,TGTGCCAGCAGCGTTTACTCGGGACTGAACTACGAGCAGTACTTC
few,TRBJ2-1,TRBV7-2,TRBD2,CASSSSGGLFYEQFF,TGTGCCAGCAGCTCTAGCGGGGGGCTCTTTTATGAGCAGTTCTTC
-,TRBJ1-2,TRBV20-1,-,CSARDSTGWANGYTF,TGCAGTGCTAGAGATAGCACAGGATGGGCGAATGGCTACACCTTC
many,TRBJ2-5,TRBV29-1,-,CSVGQAGTQQETQYF,TGCAGCGTTGGGCAGGCAGGAACCCAACAAGAGACCCAGTACTTC